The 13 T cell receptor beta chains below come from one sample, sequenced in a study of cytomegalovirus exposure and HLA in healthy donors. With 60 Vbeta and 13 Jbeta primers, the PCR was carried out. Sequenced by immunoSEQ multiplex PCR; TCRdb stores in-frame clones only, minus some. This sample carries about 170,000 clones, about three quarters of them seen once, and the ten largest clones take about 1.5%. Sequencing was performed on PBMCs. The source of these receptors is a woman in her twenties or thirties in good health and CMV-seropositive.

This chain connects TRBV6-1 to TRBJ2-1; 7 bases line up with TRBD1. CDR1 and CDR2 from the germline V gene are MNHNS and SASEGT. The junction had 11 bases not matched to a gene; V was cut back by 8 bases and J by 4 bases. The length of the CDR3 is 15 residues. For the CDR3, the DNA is TGTGCCAGCTCCGAAACAGGGGCCACTTACAATGAGCAGTTCTTC. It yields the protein CASSETGATYNEQFF.

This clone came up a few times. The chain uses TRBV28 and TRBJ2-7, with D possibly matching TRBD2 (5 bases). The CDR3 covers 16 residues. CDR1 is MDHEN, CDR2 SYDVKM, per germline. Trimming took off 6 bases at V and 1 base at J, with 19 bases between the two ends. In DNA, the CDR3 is TGTGCCAGCAGAGCCCCTGGGGAGCCCAGTTCCTACGAGCAGTACTTC. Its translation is CASRAPGEPSSYEQYF.

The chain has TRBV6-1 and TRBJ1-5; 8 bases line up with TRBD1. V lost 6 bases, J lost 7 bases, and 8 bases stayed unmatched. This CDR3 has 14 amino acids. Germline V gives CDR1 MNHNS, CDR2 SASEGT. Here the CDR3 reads CASSKDRDWQPQHF. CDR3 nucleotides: TGTGCCAGCAGCAAGGACAGGGATTGGCAGCCCCAGCATTTT.

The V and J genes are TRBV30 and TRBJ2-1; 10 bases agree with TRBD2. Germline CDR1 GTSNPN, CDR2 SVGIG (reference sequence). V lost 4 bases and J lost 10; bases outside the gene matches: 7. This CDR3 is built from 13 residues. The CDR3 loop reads CAWISTGLAEQFF. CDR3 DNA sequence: TGTGCCTGGATCTCAACGGGACTAGCGGAGCAGTTCTTC.

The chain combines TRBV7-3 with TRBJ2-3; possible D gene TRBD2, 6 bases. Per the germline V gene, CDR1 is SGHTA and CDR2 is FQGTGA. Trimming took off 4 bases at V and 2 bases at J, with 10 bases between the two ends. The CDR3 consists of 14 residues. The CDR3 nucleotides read TGTGCCAGCAGCTCGGGACTTATCACAGATACGCAGTATTTT. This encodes CASSSGLITDTQYF.

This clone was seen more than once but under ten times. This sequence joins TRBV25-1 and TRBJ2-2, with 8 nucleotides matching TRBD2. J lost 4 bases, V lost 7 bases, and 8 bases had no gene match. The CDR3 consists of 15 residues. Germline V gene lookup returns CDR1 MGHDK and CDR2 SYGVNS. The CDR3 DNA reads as TGTGCCAGCACCAGTCGGGAGGGCCCCACCGGGGAGCTGTTTTTT. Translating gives CASTSREGPTGELFF. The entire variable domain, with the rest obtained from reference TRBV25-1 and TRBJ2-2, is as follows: EADIYQTPRYLVIGTGKKITLECSQTMGHDKMYWYQQDPGMELHLIHYSYGVNSTEKGDLSSESTVSRIRTEHFPLTLESARPSHTSQYLCASTSREGPTGELFFGEGSRLTVL.

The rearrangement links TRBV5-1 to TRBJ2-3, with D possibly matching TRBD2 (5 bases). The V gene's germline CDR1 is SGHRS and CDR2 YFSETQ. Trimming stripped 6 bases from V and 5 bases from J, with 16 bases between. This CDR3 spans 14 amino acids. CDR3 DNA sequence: TGCGCCAGCAATCCGGGATCCCCCGAAGATACGCAGTATTTT. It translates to CASNPGSPEDTQYF. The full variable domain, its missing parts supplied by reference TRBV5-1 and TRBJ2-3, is KAGVTQTPRYLIKTRGQQVTLSCSPISGHRSVSWYQQTPGQGLQFLFEYFSETQRNKGNFPGRFSGRQFSNSRSEMNVSTLELGDSALYLCASNPGSPEDTQYFGPGTRLTVL.

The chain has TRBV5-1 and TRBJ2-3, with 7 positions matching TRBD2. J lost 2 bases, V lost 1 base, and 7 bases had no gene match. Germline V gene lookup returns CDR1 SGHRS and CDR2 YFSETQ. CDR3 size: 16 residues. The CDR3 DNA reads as TGCGCCAGCAGCTTGCGGCTAGCGGAGCTCACAGATACGCAGTATTTT. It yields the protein CASSLRLAELTDTQYF. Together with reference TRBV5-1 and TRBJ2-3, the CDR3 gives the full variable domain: KAGVTQTPRYLIKTRGQQVTLSCSPISGHRSVSWYQQTPGQGLQFLFEYFSETQRNKGNFPGRFSGRQFSNSRSEMNVSTLELGDSALYLCASSLRLAELTDTQYFGPGTRLTVL.

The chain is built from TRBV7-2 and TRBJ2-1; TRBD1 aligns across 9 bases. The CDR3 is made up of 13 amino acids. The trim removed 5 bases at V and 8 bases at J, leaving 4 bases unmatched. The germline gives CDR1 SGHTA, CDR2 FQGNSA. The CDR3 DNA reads TGTGCCAGCAGCCTCTGGACAGGGGATGAGCAGTTCTTC. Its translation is CASSLWTGDEQFF.

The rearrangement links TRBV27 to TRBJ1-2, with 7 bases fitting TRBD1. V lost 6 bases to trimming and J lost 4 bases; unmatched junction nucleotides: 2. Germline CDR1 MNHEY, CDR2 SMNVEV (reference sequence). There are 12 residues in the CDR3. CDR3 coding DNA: TGTGCCAGCAGGGCAGGGGGCTATGGCTACACCTTC. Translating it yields CASRAGGYGYTF.

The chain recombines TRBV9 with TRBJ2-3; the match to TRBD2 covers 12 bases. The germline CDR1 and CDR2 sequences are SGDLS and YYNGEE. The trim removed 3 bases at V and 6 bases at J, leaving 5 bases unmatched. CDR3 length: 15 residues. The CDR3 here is CASSERLAGADTQYF. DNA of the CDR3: TGTGCCAGCAGCGAAAGACTAGCGGGAGCTGATACGCAGTATTTT.

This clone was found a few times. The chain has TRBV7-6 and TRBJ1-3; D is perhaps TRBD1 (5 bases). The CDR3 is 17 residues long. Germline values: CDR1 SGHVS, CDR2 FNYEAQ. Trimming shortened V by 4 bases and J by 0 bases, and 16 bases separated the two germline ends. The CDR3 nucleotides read TGTGCCAGCAGCTCCAGGGCAGACCTGAGCTCTGGAAACACCATATATTTT. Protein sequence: CASSSRADLSSGNTIYF.

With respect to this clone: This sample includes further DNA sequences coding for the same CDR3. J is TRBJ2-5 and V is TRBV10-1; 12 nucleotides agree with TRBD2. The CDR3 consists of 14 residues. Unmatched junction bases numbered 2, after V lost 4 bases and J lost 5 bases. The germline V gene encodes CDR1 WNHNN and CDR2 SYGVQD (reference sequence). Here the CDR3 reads CASSAGTSGETQYF. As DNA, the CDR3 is TGCGCCAGCAGTGCCGGGACTAGCGGGGAGACCCAGTACTTC.